This entry concerns a single T cell receptor (beta chain). Distinct nucleotide sequences in the sample also encode this CDR3. The data were taken from a study of blood T cell repertoires in COVID-19. Looking at the study overall: COVID-19 samples from acute and convalescent phases originated in the United States, Italy and Spain.

During active infection, Seattle patients enrolled and were then monitored through disease. Clones were read by immunoSEQ multiplex PCR, and TCRdb kept only the in-frame ones, dropping some. The repertoire holds hundreds of thousands of clones, with about 84% as singletons. Source material: peripheral blood. This TCR was recovered from a woman older than 75 with COVID-19, enrolled during active disease.

The CDR3 region is CASSYSGGSGNTIYF. DNA of the CDR3: TGTGCCAGCAGTTACTCGGGGGGATCTGGAAACACCATATATTTT. The chain joins TRBV6-5 to TRBJ1-3; TRBD1 might be the D (5 bases). Germline CDR1 MNHEY, CDR2 SVGAGI. The CDR3 is made up of 15 amino acids. V lost 0 bases and J 1 base, leaving 7 bases between the germline ends.